These T cell receptor beta chains were read from a single sample in a study of blood T cell repertoires in COVID-19. TCRdb's copy holds only in-frame clones and misses some; the assay was immunoSEQ multiplex PCR. This repertoire shows about 250,000 clones, roughly 85% found once; its top ten account for around 9.8%. Input material: PBMCs or T cells enriched from blood (not recorded which). The receptors originated from a woman aged 50 to 60 with acute COVID-19. Both conserved end residues are part of each CDR3. D genes are given only for firm matches. Expanded clones get a size class; other rows say once, few or many, or leave the size out.

cdr3_nt cdr3_aa j_call d_call clone_size v_call
TGCGCCAGCAGCCAAGGGGTTTTGGGCATGAACACTGAAGCTTTCTTT CASSQGVLGMNTEAFF TRBJ1-1 - - TRBV4-1
TGCGCCAGCAGTGAGTCGAGGGAAGCGAGGGAGCTGTTTTTT CASSESREARELFF TRBJ2-2 - - TRBV10-1
TGTGCCAGCAGCCCAACTAGCGGGGGGGCCTTAGATACGCAGTATTTT CASSPTSGGALDTQYF TRBJ2-3 TRBD2 - TRBV9
TGTGCCTGGAGACCCCAGGACAGGGGGCGTAGTTCACCCCTCCACTTT CAWRPQDRGRSSPLHF TRBJ1-6 TRBD1 - TRBV30
TGTGCCAGTAGTTCGACAGGTGACCTCTCTGGAAACACCATATATTTT CASSSTGDLSGNTIYF TRBJ1-3 - - TRBV19
TGTGCCAGCAGCCACCCCGTCGGAGGGGGCAGGTCGTTCACTGAAGCTTTCTTT CASSHPVGGGRSFTEAFF TRBJ1-1 TRBD1 - TRBV3-1/TRBV3-2
TGTGCCTGGGTCGAGCAGGGTAGGGATGGCTACACCTTC CAWVEQGRDGYTF TRBJ1-2 - - TRBV30
TGTGCCTGGAACAGGGGGCGGAATAATGAAAAACTGTTTTTT CAWNRGRNNEKLFF TRBJ1-4 TRBD1 once TRBV30
TGTGCCAGCAGATTAAGACAGGGGGACGTTAATGAAAAACTGTTTTTT CASRLRQGDVNEKLFF TRBJ1-4 TRBD1 - TRBV2
TGTGCCAGCAGCCAAGAGAAAAGTTACAGGAACTATGGCTACACCTTC CASSQEKSYRNYGYTF TRBJ1-2 - - TRBV3-1/TRBV3-2
TGTGCCAGCAGCTCGGGGGGGGACAGGGTTGACACTGAAGCTTTCTTT CASSSGGDRVDTEAFF TRBJ1-1 TRBD1 - TRBV5-4
TGTGCCAGCAGACCCGGGACAGGGGGATCAGCTTTCTTT CASRPGTGGSAFF TRBJ1-1 TRBD1 - TRBV12-3/TRBV12-4
TGTGCCAGCAGAACCGGGACAGGGAGCTCCTACGAGCAGTACTTC CASRTGTGSSYEQYF TRBJ2-7 TRBD1 - TRBV6-5
TGTGCCTGGAGGAGACAGGGGGCTTCCAACTATGGCTACACCTTC CAWRRQGASNYGYTF TRBJ1-2 TRBD1 - TRBV30
TGCGCCAGCAGCCAAGCCGGGACAGGGGGCACCGGGGAGCTGTTTTTT CASSQAGTGGTGELFF TRBJ2-2 TRBD1 - TRBV4-3
TGCGCCAGCAGCCCCAACCCGGGGTGGGGAACCACTGAAGCTTTCTTT CASSPNPGWGTTEAFF TRBJ1-1 - - TRBV4-1
TGTGCCCAGGGGAGAGAAAAACTGTTTTTT CAQGREKLFF TRBJ1-4 - few TRBV30
TGTGCCAGCAGCCTATGGACAGGGAAAAACACCGGGGAGCTGTTTTTT CASSLWTGKNTGELFF TRBJ2-2 TRBD1 - TRBV7-3
TGTGCCTGGAGTACCGGCGGGGGGAGGTACAATGAGCAGTTCTTC CAWSTGGGRYNEQFF TRBJ2-1 TRBD2 once TRBV30
TGTGCCAGCTCCCGACAGGGGGCTGAAGGCTACACCTTC CASSRQGAEGYTF TRBJ1-2 TRBD1 - TRBV11-2
TGCGCCAGCACCGAGGGGAGACAGGGCAACTATGGCTACACCTTC CASTEGRQGNYGYTF TRBJ1-2 TRBD1 - TRBV5-1
TGTGCCAGCAGCTTAGATCGGACAGGGGCGCAGCATTTT CASSLDRTGAQHF TRBJ1-5 TRBD1 once TRBV11-2
TGCGCCAGCCGGCAGGGCACCGGGGAGCTGTTTTTT CASRQGTGELFF TRBJ2-2 - few TRBV4-1
TGTGCCAGCAGCGGTAACCTAGTGTCGGCCTACAATGAGCAGTTCTTC CASSGNLVSAYNEQFF TRBJ2-1 - - TRBV9
TGTGCCAGCAGCCAAGATATGGCTAGCGGGCCCTACAATGAGCAGTTCTTC CASSQDMASGPYNEQFF TRBJ2-1 TRBD2 few TRBV4-2
TGTGCCAGCAGCTTTTCGAGTACTCAAGAGACCCAGTACTTC CASSFSSTQETQYF TRBJ2-5 - once TRBV7-8
TGTGCCAGCAGCCAAGACTCGGGTGCGGCTAACTATGGCTACACCTTC CASSQDSGAANYGYTF TRBJ1-2 - - TRBV4-2
TGTGCCAGCAGCTTAGGACAGGGCTCCGGAAACACCATATATTTT CASSLGQGSGNTIYF TRBJ1-3 TRBD1 once TRBV7-8